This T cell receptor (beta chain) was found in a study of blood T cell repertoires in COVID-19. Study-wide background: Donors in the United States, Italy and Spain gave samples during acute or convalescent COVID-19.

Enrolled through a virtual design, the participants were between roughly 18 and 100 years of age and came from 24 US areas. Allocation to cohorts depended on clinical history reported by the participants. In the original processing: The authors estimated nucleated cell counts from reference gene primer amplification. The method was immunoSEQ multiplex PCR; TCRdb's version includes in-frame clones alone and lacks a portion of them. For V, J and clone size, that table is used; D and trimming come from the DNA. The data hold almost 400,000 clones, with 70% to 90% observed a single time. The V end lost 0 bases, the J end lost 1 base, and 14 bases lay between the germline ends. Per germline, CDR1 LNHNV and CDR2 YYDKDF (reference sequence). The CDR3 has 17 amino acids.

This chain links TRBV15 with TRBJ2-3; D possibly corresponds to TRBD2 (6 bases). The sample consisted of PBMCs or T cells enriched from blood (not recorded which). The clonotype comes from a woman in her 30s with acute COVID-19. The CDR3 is CATSRDRWWGGTDTQYF. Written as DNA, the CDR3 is TGTGCCACCAGCAGAGACCGGTGGTGGGGGGGCACAGATACGCAGTATTTT.